This entry lists 6 T cell receptor beta chains sequenced from one sample in a study of early T cells in non-severe SARS-CoV-2 infection. TCRdb passed the 5' RACE reads through MiXCR, listing each CDR3 protein once. The sample lists around 50,000 distinct CDR3 sequences, approximately 7.5% seen once, with approximately 5% in the top ten. What was sequenced was whole blood. These receptors all stem from an adult who was a healthcare worker with PCR-confirmed SARS-CoV-2 infection or an uninfected control (not recorded which).

This clonotype was recorded at least ten times. This chain uses TRBV29-1 with TRBJ2-7; 10 bases are a match to TRBD1. Per the germline V gene, CDR1 is SQVTM and CDR2 is ANQGSEA. The CDR3 sequence is 12 residues long. With V trimmed by 3 bases and J by 5 bases, 1 base remained unmatched. CDR3 residues: CSVEGQGNEQYF. The CDR3 nucleotides read TGCAGCGTTGAGGGACAGGGGAACGAGCAGTACTTC.

There are many counts of this clonotype. DNA of the CDR3: TGTGCCAGCAGCTTAGTTCTGGGGGGCACTGAAGCTTTCTTT. This codes for CASSLVLGGTEAFF. V is TRBV11-2 and J is TRBJ1-1; the D gene is possibly TRBD1 (5 bases). CDR3 size: 14 residues. V was trimmed by 1 base and J by 4 bases, leaving 10 bases between them. The germline V gene encodes CDR1 SGHAT and CDR2 FQNNGV. The full variable domain, in which reference TRBV11-2 and TRBJ1-1 provide the parts outside the CDR3, is EAGVAQSPRYKIIEKRQSVAFWCNPISGHATLYWYQQILGQGPKLLIQFQNNGVVDDSQLPKDRFSAERLKGVDSTLKIQPAKLEDSAVYLCASSLVLGGTEAFFGQGTRLTVV.

This clonotype showed up many times. The rearrangement joins TRBV28 to TRBJ1-4; 9 nucleotides match TRBD1. V trimming: 6 bases; J trimming: 6 bases; junction bases outside the gene matches: 5. This CDR3 is built from 14 residues. Germline loops: CDR1 MDHEN, CDR2 SYDVKM. The CDR3, as DNA: TGTGCCAGCAGACGGGACAGGGCTTATGAAAAACTGTTTTTT. It translates to CASRRDRAYEKLFF.

Details on this clonotype: A much larger clone differs by one base, so this may be a read error. The rearrangement uses TRBV12-3 or TRBV12-4 and TRBJ2-5, with 7 bases fitting TRBD2. The CDR3 contains 15 residues. CDR3 coding DNA: TGTACCAGCAGTTTTGGCGGGGGAGGAGGAGAGACCCAGTACTTC. Translation gives CTSSFGGGGGETQYF.

CDR3 in DNA: TGTGCCAGCAGCTTACTTGGGATTCCGGACGAGCAGTACTTC. Protein: CASSLLGIPDEQYF. The chain recombines TRBV11-2 with TRBJ2-7; D ambiguous. The CDR3 extends over 14 amino acids. Deletions cut 2 bases from V and 5 bases from J, with 13 bases between. CDR1 is SGHAT, CDR2 FQNNGV, per germline.

This clonotype was seen repeatedly, ten times or more. The chain combines TRBV4-1 with TRBJ2-1; 9 bases agree with TRBD1. CDR1 and CDR2 from the germline V gene are MGHRA and YSYEKL. Trimming removed 0 bases from V and 4 bases from J; junction bases left unmatched: 4. The CDR3 loop spans 16 amino acids. The chain's CDR3 is CASSQDWDREYNEQFF. The CDR3 DNA reads TGCGCCAGCAGCCAAGATTGGGACAGGGAATACAATGAGCAGTTCTTC.